This T cell receptor (beta chain) was identified in a study of T cell responses to AZD1222 COVID-19 vaccine. Germline values: CDR1 SNHLY, CDR2 FYNNEI. The CDR3 sequence is 14 residues long. The trim removed 6 bases at V and 1 base at J, leaving 4 bases unmatched. Clones were sequenced by immunoSEQ multiplex PCR, and TCRdb holds only the in-frame ones, with some missing. This sample has 90,000 to 150,000 clones; 87% occur once, and the top ten carry 2% to 3%. Study outcomes and limitations: Spike-specific TCR depth and breadth grew after two AZD1222 doses. Donors were chiefly white British, with a greater number of females, and clonal diversity was perhaps underestimated. Repertoire collection took place solely once the T cell response had peaked.

As concerns this clone: Its antigen is unidentified.

Source: peripheral blood, taken 28 days after the second AZD1222 dose. This TCR was sampled from an adult who received the AZD1222 COVID-19 vaccine. The chain links TRBV2 to TRBJ1-2; TRBD1 agrees at 8 bases. CDR3 bases: TGTGCCAGCAGGCTACAGGGGGTTAACTATGGCTACACCTTC. It specifies CASRLQGVNYGYTF.